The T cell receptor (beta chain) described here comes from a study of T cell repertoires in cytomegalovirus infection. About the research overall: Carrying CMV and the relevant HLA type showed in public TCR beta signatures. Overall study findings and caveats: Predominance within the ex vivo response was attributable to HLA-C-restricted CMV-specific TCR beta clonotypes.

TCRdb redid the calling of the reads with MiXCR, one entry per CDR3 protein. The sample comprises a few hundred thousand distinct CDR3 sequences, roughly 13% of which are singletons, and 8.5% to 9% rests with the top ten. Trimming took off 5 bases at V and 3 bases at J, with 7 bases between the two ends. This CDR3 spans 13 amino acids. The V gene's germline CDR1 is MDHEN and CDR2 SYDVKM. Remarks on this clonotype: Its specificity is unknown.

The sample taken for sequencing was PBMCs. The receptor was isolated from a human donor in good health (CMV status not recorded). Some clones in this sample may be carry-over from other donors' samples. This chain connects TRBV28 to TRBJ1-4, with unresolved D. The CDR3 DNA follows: TGTGCCAGCAGTCCCGGGGCTAATGAAAAACTGTTTTTT. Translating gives CASSPGANEKLFF.